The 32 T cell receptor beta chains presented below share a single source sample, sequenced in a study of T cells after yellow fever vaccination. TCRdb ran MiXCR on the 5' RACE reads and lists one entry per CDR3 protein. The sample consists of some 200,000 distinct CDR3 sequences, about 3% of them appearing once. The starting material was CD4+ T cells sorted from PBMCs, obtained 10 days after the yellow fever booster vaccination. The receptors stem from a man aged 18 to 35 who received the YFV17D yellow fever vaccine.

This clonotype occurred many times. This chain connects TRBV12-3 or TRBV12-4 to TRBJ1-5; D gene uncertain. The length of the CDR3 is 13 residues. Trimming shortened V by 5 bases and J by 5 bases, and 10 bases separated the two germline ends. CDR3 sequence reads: CASSITTYQPQHF. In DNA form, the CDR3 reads TGTGCCAGCAGTATCACGACTTATCAGCCCCAGCATTTT.

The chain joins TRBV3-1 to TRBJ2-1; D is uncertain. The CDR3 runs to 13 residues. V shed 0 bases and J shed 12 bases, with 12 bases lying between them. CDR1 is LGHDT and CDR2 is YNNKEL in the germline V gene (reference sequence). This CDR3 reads CASSQDLVRLQFF. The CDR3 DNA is TGTGCCAGCAGCCAAGATCTTGTCCGTCTGCAGTTCTTC.

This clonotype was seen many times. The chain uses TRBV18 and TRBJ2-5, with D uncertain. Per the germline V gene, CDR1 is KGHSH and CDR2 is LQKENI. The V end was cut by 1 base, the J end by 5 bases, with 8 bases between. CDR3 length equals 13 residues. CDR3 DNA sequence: TGTGCCAGCTCACCACAGGATCAGGAGACCCAGTACTTC. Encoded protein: CASSPQDQETQYF.

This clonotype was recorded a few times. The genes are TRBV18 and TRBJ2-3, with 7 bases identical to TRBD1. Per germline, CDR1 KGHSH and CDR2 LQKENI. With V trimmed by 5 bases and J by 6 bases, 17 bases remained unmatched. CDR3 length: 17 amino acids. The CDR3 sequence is CASSVAPLGQWPDTQYF. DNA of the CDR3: TGTGCCAGCTCAGTGGCTCCTTTGGGACAGTGGCCTGATACGCAGTATTTT.

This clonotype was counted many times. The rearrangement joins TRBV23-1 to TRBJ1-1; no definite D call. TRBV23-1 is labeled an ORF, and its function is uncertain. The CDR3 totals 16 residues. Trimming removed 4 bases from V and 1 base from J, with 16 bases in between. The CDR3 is CASSPSGLEKNTEAFF. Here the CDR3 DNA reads TGCGCCAGCAGTCCTTCGGGCCTCGAAAAGAACACTGAAGCTTTCTTT.

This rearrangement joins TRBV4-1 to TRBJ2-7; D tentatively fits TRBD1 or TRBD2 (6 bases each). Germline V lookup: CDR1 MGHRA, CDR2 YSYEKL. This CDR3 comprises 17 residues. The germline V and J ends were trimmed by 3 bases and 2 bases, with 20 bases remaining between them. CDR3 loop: CASSQQLGGPWAYEQYV. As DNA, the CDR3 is TGCGCCAGCAGCCAGCAGTTGGGGGGCCCGTGGGCCTACGAGCAGTACGTC.

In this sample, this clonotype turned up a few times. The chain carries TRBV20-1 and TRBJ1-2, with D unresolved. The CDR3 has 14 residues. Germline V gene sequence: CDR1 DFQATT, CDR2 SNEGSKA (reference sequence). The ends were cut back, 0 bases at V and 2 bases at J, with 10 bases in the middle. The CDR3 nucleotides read TGCAGTGCTAGAGATCCAAAAGGGAACTATGGCTACACCTTC. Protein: CSARDPKGNYGYTF.

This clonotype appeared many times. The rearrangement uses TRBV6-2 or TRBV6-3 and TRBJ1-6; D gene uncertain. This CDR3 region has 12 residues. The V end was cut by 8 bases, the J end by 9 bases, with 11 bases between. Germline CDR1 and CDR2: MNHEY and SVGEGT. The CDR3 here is CASSMWGSPLHF. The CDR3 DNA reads TGTGCCAGCTCAATGTGGGGTTCACCCCTCCACTTT.

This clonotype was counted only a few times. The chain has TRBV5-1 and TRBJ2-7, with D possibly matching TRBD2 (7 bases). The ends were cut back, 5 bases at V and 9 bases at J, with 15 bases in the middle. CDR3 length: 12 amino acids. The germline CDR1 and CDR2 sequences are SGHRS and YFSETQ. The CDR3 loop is CASRGGGFGQYF. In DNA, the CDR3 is TGCGCCAGCAGGGGCGGGGGCTTCGGGCAGTACTTC.

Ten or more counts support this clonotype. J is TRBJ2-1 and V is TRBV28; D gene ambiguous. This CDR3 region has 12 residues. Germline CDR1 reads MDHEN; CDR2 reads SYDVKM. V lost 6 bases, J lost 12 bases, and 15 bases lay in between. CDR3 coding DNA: TGTGCCAGCAGCCTTGACTGGCTGAGGCAGTTCTTC. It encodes CASSLDWLRQFF.

The CDR3 spells CAGGQSKAFF. CDR3 sequence (DNA): TGTGCCGGTGGACAGAGTAAAGCTTTCTTT. The V and J genes are TRBV28 and TRBJ1-1; TRBD1 is a possible D gene (6 bases). From germline, CDR1 is MDHEN and CDR2 SYDVKM. There are 10 residues in the CDR3. V lost 11 bases to trimming and J lost 9 bases, with 13 bases between them.

The CDR3 DNA reads as TGCAGCGTTGAGCCCGGGACAGCAAACTATGGCTACACCTTC. It is translated as CSVEPGTANYGYTF. This chain connects TRBV29-1 to TRBJ1-2; 7 nucleotides align to TRBD1. The V gene end was trimmed by 3 bases and the J gene end by 2 bases; junction bases not matched to a gene: 6. Looked up from germline, CDR1 is SQVTM and CDR2 is ANQGSEA. The CDR3 contains 14 residues.

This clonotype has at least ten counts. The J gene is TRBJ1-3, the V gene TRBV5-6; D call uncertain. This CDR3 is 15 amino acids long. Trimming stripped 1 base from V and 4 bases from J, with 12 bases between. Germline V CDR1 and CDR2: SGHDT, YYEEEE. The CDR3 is CASSLFGLTGNTIYF. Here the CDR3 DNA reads TGTGCCAGCAGCTTGTTCGGCCTCACAGGAAACACCATATATTTT. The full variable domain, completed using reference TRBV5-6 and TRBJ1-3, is DAGVTQSPTHLIKTRGQQVTLRCSPKSGHDTVSWYQQALGQGPQFIFQYYEEEERQRGNFPDRFSGHQFPNYSSELNVNALLLGDSALYLCASSLFGLTGNTIYFGEGSWLTVV.

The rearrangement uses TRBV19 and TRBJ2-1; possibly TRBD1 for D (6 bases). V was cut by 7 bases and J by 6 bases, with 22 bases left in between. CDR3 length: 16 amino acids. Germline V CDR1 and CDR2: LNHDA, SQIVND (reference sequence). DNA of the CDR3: TGTGCCAGTACCAACGGCTGGACAGATCGTAGCAATGAGCAGTTCTTC. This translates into CASTNGWTDRSNEQFF.

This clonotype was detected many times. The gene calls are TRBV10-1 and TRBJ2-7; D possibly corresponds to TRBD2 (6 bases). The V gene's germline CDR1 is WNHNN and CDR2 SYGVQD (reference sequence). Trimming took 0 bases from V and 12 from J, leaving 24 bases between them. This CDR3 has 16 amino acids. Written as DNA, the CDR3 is TGCGCCAGCAGTGAGTCGATTGGGGGGACCCCTATTCGGCGGTACTTC. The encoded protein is CASSESIGGTPIRRYF.

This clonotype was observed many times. The CDR3 loop reads CASSLTDGYEQYF. For the CDR3, the DNA is TGTGCCAGCAGCTTAACGGACGGCTACGAGCAGTACTTC. This chain connects TRBV7-3 to TRBJ2-7; no reliable D call. Germline V gene data show CDR1 as SGHTA and CDR2 as FQGTGA. V lost 0 bases, J lost 3 bases, and 6 bases lay in between. The CDR3 length is 13 residues.

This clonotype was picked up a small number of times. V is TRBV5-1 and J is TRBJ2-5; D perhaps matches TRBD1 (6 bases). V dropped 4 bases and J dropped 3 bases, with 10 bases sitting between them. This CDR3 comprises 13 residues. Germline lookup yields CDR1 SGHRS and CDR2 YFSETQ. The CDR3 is CASSLDRKETQYF. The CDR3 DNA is TGCGCCAGCAGCCTTGACAGGAAAGAGACCCAGTACTTC.

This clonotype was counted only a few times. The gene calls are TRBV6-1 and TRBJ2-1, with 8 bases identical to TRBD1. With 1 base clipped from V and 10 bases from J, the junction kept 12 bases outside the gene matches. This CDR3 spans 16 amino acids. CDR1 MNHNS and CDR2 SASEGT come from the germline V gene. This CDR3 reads CASSEGLQGVGGEQFF. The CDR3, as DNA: TGTGCCAGCAGTGAAGGTTTACAGGGGGTCGGGGGCGAGCAGTTCTTC.

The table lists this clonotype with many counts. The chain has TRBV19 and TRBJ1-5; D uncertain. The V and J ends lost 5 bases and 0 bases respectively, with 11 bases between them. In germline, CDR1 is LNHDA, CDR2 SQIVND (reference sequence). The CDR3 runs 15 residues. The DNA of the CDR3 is TGTGCCAGTAGTCCGACGGTATATAGCAATCAGCCCCAGCATTTT. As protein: CASSPTVYSNQPQHF.

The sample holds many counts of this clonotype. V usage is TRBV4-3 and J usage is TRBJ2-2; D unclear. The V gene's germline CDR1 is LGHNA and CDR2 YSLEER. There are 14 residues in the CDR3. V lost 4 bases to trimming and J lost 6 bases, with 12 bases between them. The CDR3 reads CASSPEAVSGELFF. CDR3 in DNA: TGCGCCAGCAGCCCCGAGGCGGTATCCGGGGAGCTGTTTTTT.

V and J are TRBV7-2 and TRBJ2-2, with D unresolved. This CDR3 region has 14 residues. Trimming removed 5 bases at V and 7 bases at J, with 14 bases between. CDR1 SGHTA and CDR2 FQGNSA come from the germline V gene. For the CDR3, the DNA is TGTGCCAGCAGCCCCGGGCCGGTGGGCGGGGAGCTGTTTTTT. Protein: CASSPGPVGGELFF. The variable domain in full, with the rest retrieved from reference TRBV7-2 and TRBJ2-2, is GAGVSQSPSNKVTEKGKDVELRCDPISGHTALYWYRQSLGQGLEFLIYFQGNSAPDKSGLPSDRFSAERTGGSVSTLTIQRTQQEDSAVYLCASSPGPVGGELFFGEGSRLTVL.

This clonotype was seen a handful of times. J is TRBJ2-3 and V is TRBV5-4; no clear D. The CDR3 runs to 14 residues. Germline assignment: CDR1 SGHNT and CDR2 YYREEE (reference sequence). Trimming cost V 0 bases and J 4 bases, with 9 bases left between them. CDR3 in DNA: TGTGCCAGCAGCTTGGTTGTCTCCTCAGATACGCAGTATTTT. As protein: CASSLVVSSDTQYF.

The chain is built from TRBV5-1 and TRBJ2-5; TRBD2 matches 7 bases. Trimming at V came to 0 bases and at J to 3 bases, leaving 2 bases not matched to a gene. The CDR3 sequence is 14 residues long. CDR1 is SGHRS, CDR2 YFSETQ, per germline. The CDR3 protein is CASSLATSEETQYF. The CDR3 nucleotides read TGCGCCAGCAGCTTGGCCACTAGCGAAGAGACCCAGTACTTC.

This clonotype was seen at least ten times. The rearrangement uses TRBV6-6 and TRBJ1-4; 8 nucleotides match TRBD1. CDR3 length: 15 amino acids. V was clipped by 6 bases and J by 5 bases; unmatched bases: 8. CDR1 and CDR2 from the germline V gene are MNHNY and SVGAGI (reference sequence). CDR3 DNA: TGTGCCAGCAGAAAAGACGGGACAGGCAATGAAAAACTGTTTTTT. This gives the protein CASRKDGTGNEKLFF.

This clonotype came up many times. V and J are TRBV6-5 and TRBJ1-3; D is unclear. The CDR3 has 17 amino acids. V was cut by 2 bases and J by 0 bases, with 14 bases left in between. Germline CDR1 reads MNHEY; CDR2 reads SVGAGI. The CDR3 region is CASSYLEEYFSGNTIYF. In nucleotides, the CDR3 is TGTGCCAGCAGTTACCTGGAGGAGTACTTCTCTGGAAACACCATATATTTT.

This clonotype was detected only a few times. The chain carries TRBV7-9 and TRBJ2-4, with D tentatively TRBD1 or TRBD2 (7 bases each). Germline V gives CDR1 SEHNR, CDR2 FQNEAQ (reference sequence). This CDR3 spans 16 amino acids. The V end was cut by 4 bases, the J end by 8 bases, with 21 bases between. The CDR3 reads CASSSGQGGRVYIQYF. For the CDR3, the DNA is TGTGCCAGCAGCTCAGGCCAGGGGGGGCGAGTGTACATTCAGTACTTC.

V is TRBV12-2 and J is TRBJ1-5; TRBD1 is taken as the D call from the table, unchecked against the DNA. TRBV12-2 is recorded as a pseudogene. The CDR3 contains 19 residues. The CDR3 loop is CASRFEGGQGVYYNQPQHF. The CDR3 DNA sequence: TGTGCAAGTCGCTTCGAGGGGGGACAGGGGGTATACTACAATCAGCCCCAGCATTTT.

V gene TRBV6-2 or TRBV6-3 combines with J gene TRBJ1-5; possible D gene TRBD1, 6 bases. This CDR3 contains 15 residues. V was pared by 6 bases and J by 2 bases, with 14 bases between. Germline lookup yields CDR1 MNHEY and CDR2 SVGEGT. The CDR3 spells CASSPEGGGNQPQHF. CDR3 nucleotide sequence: TGTGCCAGCAGCCCGGAGGGGGGGGGCAATCAGCCCCAGCATTTT.

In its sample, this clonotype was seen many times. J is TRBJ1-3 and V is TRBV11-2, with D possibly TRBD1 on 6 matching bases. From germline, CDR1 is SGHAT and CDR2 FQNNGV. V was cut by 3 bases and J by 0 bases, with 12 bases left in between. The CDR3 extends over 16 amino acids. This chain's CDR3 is CASSFLLQGSGNTIYF. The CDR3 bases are TGTGCCAGCAGCTTCTTGCTACAGGGCTCTGGAAACACCATATATTTT.

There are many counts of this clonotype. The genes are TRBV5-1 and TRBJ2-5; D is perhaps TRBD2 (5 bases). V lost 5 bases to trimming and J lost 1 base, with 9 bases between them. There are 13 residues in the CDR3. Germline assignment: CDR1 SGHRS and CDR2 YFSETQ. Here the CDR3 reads CASRTGIQETQYF. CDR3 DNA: TGCGCCAGCAGGACCGGGATCCAAGAGACCCAGTACTTC.

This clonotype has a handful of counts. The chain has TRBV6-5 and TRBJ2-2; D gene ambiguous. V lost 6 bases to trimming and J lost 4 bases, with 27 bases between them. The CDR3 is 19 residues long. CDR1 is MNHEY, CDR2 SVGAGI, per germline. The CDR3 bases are TGTGCCAGCAGCTCCAAACCGAGGACCCTGATTCTACGCACCGGGGAGCTGTTTTTT. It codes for CASSSKPRTLILRTGELFF.

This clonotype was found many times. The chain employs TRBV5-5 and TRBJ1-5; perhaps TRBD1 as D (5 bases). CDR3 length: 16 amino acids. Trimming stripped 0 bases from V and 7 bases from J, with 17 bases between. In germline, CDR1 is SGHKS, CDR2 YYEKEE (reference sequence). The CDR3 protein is CASSLDGVGQGQPQHF. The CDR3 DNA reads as TGTGCCAGCAGCTTGGATGGCGTCGGCCAGGGCCAGCCCCAGCATTTT.